Listed here is a single T cell receptor beta chain. The antigen is not known. The record originates from a study of T cell repertoires in ileal Crohn's disease. Study background: About half received postoperative treatment, about a dozen with thiopurines and 15 to 20 anti-TNF. Notes on the study in general: Compared with non-smokers, active smokers at surgery showed more clonal expansions. Clonality above 26.8% at surgery always came with endoscopic recurrence.

The table came from immunoSEQ multiplex PCR; TCRdb's copy has only in-frame clones and leaves some out. The sample has approximately 5,000 clones, around 75% seen once. This TCR was sampled from an adult with Crohn's disease. Sequenced sample: ileal tissue.

The CDR3 coding sequence is TGTGCTAGTGGTTGGCTGGACTATGGCTACACCTTC. Its protein product is CASGWLDYGYTF. The rearrangement links TRBV12-5 to TRBJ1-2, with no clear D. The CDR3 length is 12 residues. The V end lost 4 bases, the J end lost 3 bases, and 6 bases lay between the germline ends. Germline V gene sequence: CDR1 LGHNT, CDR2 FRNRAP.